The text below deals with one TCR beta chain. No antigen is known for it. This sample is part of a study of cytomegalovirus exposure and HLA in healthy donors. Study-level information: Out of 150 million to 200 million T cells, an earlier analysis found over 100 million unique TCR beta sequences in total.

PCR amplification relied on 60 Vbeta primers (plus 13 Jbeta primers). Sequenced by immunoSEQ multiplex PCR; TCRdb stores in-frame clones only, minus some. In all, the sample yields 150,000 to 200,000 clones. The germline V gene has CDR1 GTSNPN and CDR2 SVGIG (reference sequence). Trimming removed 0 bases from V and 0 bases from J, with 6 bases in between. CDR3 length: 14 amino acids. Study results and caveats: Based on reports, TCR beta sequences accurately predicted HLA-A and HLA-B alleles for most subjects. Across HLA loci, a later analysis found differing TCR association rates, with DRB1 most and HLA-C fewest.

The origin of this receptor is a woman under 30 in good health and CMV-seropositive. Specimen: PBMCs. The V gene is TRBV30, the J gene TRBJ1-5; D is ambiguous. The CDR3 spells CAWSVAGSNQPQHF. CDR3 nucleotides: TGTGCCTGGAGTGTAGCCGGTAGCAATCAGCCCCAGCATTTT.